The rows below give T cell receptor beta chains drawn from one sample of a study of cytomegalovirus exposure and HLA in healthy donors. Using immunoSEQ multiplex PCR, the repertoire was profiled, and TCRdb retains in-frame clones only, with some absent. Here the sample spans about 120,000 clones, over 75% being singletons. Sequencing used PBMCs. The receptors originated from a woman under 30 in good health and CMV-seropositive. Each CDR3 is given with its conserved first and last residue. Fields, in order: J gene, V gene, clone size, D gene, CDR3 DNA, CDR3 protein. A D gene is named only where the DNA matches it firmly. A clone size is listed for some rows: how often the clone was seen (once, few, many), or a class if it is expanded.

J gene: TRBJ2-3
V gene: TRBV6-1
clone size: NA
D gene: NA
CDR3 DNA: TGTGCCAGCAGTGAAGATTTAAAAGATACGCAGTATTTT
CDR3 protein: CASSEDLKDTQYF

J gene: TRBJ2-4
V gene: TRBV19
clone size: NA
D gene: NA
CDR3 DNA: TGTGCCAGTAGTAGGACTCCAGACCTAGCCAAAAACATTCAGTACTTC
CDR3 protein: CASSRTPDLAKNIQYF

J gene: TRBJ2-3
V gene: TRBV7-2
clone size: few
D gene: NA
CDR3 DNA: TGTGCCAGCAGCCGGGATTCAGATACGCAGTATTTT
CDR3 protein: CASSRDSDTQYF

J gene: TRBJ2-6
V gene: TRBV5-1
clone size: NA
D gene: NA
CDR3 DNA: TGCGCCAGCAGCTCCTCTTTAGGGGCATACGGGGCCAACGTCCTGACTTTC
CDR3 protein: CASSSSLGAYGANVLTF

J gene: TRBJ2-7
V gene: TRBV7-9
clone size: NA
D gene: NA
CDR3 DNA: TGTGCCAGCAGCTCGACAGTATCCTACGAGCAGTACTTC
CDR3 protein: CASSSTVSYEQYF

J gene: TRBJ2-1
V gene: TRBV5-4
clone size: NA
D gene: TRBD2
CDR3 DNA: TGTGCCAGCAGTTCCGGACTAGCGGGAGGTAATGAGCAGTTCTTC
CDR3 protein: CASSSGLAGGNEQFF

J gene: TRBJ2-3
V gene: TRBV9
clone size: NA
D gene: TRBD2
CDR3 DNA: TGTGCCAGCAGCGTAGGAGCGGGAGGCCCAGATACGCAGTATTTT
CDR3 protein: CASSVGAGGPDTQYF

J gene: TRBJ2-5
V gene: TRBV5-1
clone size: NA
D gene: TRBD2
CDR3 DNA: TGCGCCAGCAGTTACGGACTAGCTGGGGAGACCCAGTACTTC
CDR3 protein: CASSYGLAGETQYF

J gene: TRBJ2-4
V gene: TRBV4-2
clone size: NA
D gene: TRBD2
CDR3 DNA: TGTGCCAGCAGCCAGAACCCCAACTTGGGACTAGCGGCGGGGGACATTCAGTACTTC
CDR3 protein: CASSQNPNLGLAAGDIQYF

J gene: TRBJ1-3
V gene: TRBV11-1
clone size: NA
D gene: NA
CDR3 DNA: TGTGCCAGCAGTACCCCCGGTGGTCCCGGAAACACCATATATTTT
CDR3 protein: CASSTPGGPGNTIYF

J gene: TRBJ2-7
V gene: TRBV7-9
clone size: few
D gene: NA
CDR3 DNA: TGTGCCAGCAGCTTAGCCCAGGCGAGCGAGCAGTACTTC
CDR3 protein: CASSLAQASEQYF

J gene: TRBJ1-1
V gene: TRBV5-1
clone size: NA
D gene: TRBD1
CDR3 DNA: TGCGCCAGCAGCTTGGGTGACAGGGGGCGTTATCGCACTGAAGCTTTCTTT
CDR3 protein: CASSLGDRGRYRTEAFF

J gene: TRBJ1-1
V gene: TRBV27
clone size: few
D gene: NA
CDR3 DNA: TGTGCCAGCAGTCCAACAGTGAACACTGAAGCTTTCTTT
CDR3 protein: CASSPTVNTEAFF

J gene: TRBJ1-4
V gene: TRBV15
clone size: NA
D gene: NA
CDR3 DNA: TGTGCCACCAGCAGAACATCCTCGGAGGAGGAGGAAAAACTGTTTTTT
CDR3 protein: CATSRTSSEEEEKLFF

J gene: TRBJ2-6
V gene: TRBV9
clone size: NA
D gene: NA
CDR3 DNA: TGTGCCAGCAGCGCCCAAAACAGGGCCGGGGCCAACGTCCTGACTTTC
CDR3 protein: CASSAQNRAGANVLTF

J gene: TRBJ1-5
V gene: TRBV7-9
clone size: few
D gene: NA
CDR3 DNA: TGTGCCAGCAGCCTTAGCCAACTTCAGCCCCAGCATTTT
CDR3 protein: CASSLSQLQPQHF

J gene: TRBJ1-3
V gene: TRBV12-5
clone size: NA
D gene: TRBD1
CDR3 DNA: TGTGCTAGTGGTCCAGGGGGTCCGGGAAACACCATATATTTT
CDR3 protein: CASGPGGPGNTIYF

J gene: TRBJ2-2
V gene: TRBV7-8
clone size: NA
D gene: TRBD2
CDR3 DNA: TGTGCCAGCAGCTTTAGTGCGGGAGCCGGGGAGCTGTTTTTT
CDR3 protein: CASSFSAGAGELFF

J gene: TRBJ2-7
V gene: TRBV27
clone size: once
D gene: TRBD1
CDR3 DNA: TGTGCCAGCAGTTTTACAGGGGGCCCGTACGAGCAGTACTTC
CDR3 protein: CASSFTGGPYEQYF

J gene: TRBJ1-4
V gene: TRBV15
clone size: once
D gene: TRBD1
CDR3 DNA: TGTGCCACCAGCGGATCCGGGACAGAGTCAACTAATGAAAAACTGTTTTTT
CDR3 protein: CATSGSGTESTNEKLFF